This T cell receptor beta chain emerged from a study of PD-1 blockade in classical Hodgkin lymphoma. Regarding the study as a whole: Complete responders started with a diversity level that resembled newly diagnosed patients at baseline.

Some clones are missing from TCRdb's copy, which holds only in-frame ones; the method was immunoSEQ multiplex PCR. The table lists around 25,000 clones, under 85% of them singletons. Details on this clone: Antigen unknown.

Trimming cost V 5 bases and J 1 base, with 11 bases left between them. The CDR3 contains 15 residues. Germline CDR1 LGHNA, CDR2 YNFKEQ. The time point here: cycle 4 day 1 (C4D1), after more than five weeks of nivolumab. After autologous stem cell transplantation all patients relapsed, and prior brentuximab vedotin exposure differed between cohorts. Best response was recorded as complete response, partial response or progressive disease. The source of this sequence is a human donor with classical Hodgkin lymphoma. The source was peripheral blood mononuclear cells (PBMCs), collected before the fourth cycle of nivolumab. The genes are TRBV4-2 and TRBJ2-2; D unclear. The CDR3, as DNA: TGTGCCAGCAGCTTCGGTGGAAAGAACACCGGGGAGCTGTTTTTT. Amino acid sequence: CASSFGGKNTGELFF.